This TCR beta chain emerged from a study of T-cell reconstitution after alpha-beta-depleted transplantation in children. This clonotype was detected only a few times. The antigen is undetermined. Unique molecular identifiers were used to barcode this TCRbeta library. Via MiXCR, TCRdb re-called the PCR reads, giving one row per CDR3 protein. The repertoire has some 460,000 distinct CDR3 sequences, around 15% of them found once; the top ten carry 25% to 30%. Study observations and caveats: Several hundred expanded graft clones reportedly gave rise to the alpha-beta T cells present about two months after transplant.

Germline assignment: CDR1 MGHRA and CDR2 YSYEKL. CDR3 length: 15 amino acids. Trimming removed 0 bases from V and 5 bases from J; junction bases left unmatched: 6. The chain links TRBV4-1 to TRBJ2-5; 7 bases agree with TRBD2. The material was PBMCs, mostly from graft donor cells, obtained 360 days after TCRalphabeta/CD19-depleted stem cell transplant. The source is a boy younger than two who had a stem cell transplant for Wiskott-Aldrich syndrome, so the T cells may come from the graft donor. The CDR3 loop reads CASSQERGLLETQYF. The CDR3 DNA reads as TGCGCCAGCAGCCAAGAGAGGGGACTATTGGAGACCCAGTACTTC.